This T cell receptor beta chain came from a study of shared clonotypes between healthy human individuals. Germline-derived CDR1 and CDR2 are SNHLY and FYNNEI. Trimming cost V 3 bases and J 6 bases, with 11 bases left between them. The CDR3 has 13 residues. This clone has just a few counts. Its antigen is currently unknown. Study-wide results and limits: The low donor count limited represented genetic and exposure-history diversity.

The assay was immunoSEQ multiplex PCR, and TCRdb's table has in-frame clones only and misses some. The sample holds some 530,000 clones, more than 75% seen once. The chain is built from TRBV2 and TRBJ1-1; no clear D. The sample consisted of PBMCs. The source is a middle-aged woman in good health. Some clones in this sample may be carry-over from other donors' samples. DNA of the CDR3: TGTGCCAGCAGTGAGGCCTTTGTCTCTGAAGCTTTCTTT. It specifies CASSEAFVSEAFF.